One sample yielded the 14 T cell receptor delta chains listed below, sequenced in a study of Vδ1+ human thymocytes. Study results and limitations: Thymic TRG and TRD repertoires appeared highly polyclonal.

Extracted RNA was reverse transcribed into cDNA. Pooled V-gene forward primers with one constant-region reverse primer generated the CDR3 amplicons by multiplex PCR. TCRdb reanalysed the multiplex PCR reads via CATT. The sample contains fewer than 90,000 delta-chain clones, approximately 37% of which appear only once. The antigens of these receptors remain unknown. Sample: Vdelta1+ gamma-delta thymocytes from the thymus. Subset of the sample: FACS-sorted CD3+ TCRalphabeta- TCRVdelta1+ TCRVdelta2- thymocytes. Receptors originate from a boy less than two years old who had congenital heart surgery.

This chain links TRDV1 with TRDJ1; D remains unclear. Between the trimmed V and J ends, which lost 0 bases and 0 bases, there was a span of 11 bases. This CDR3 spans 16 amino acids. Germline loops: CDR1 TSWWSYY, CDR2 QGS. The CDR3: CALGELPRPYTDKLIF. The DNA for the CDR3 is TGTGCTCTTGGGGAACTCCCGAGGCCCTACACCGATAAACTCATCTTT.

The rearrangement links TRDV1 to TRDJ1, with TRDD3 identical over 10 bases. V gave up 2 bases and J gave up 2 bases; unmatched junction bases: 20. Germline-derived CDR1 and CDR2 are TSWWSYY and QGS. The CDR3 spans 21 residues. CDR3 amino acids: CALGEIVPYRTVLGDTDKLIF. The CDR3 nucleotides read TGTGCTCTTGGGGAAATCGTCCCCTACCGAACCGTACTGGGGGATACCGATAAACTCATCTTT.

Only one count was recorded for this clone. The genes are TRDV1 and TRDJ1; D is perhaps TRDD2 (6 bases). CDR1 is TSWWSYY and CDR2 is QGS in the germline V gene. The CDR3 has 22 amino acids. Trimming removed 4 bases from V and 0 bases from J, with 33 bases in between. This CDR3 reads CALGGLRLPQYWCFSYTDKLIF. The DNA for the CDR3 is TGTGCTCTTGGGGGACTTCGCCTTCCCCAGTACTGGTGTTTCTCGTACACCGATAAACTCATCTTT.

This chain connects TRDV1 to TRDJ1, with TRDD3 identical over 7 bases. V gave up 1 base and J gave up 2 bases; unmatched junction bases: 4. From germline, CDR1 is TSWWSYY and CDR2 QGS. CDR3 length: 15 amino acids. CDR3 nucleotides: TGTGCTCTTGGGGAACCGTGGGGGAGGACCGATAAACTCATCTTT. As protein: CALGEPWGRTDKLIF.

The rearrangement uses TRDV1 and TRDJ1; 13 bases match TRDD3. The CDR3 spans 22 residues. V lost 1 base and J lost 5; bases outside the gene matches: 22. Germline V CDR1 and CDR2: TSWWSYY, QGS. The CDR3 nucleotides are TGTGCTCTTGGGGAACAGATCCCCCATACGGTATACTGGGGGATACGGGGGGATAAACTCATCTTT. This translates into CALGEQIPHTVYWGIRGDKLIF.

This clone was seen a few times. J is TRDJ1 and V is TRDV1, with unresolved D. Germline loops: CDR1 TSWWSYY, CDR2 QGS. The CDR3 length is 15 residues. V was pared by 2 bases and J by 0 bases, with 10 bases between. CDR3 in amino acids: CALGEMPGHTDKLIF. Here the CDR3 DNA reads TGTGCTCTTGGGGAAATGCCCGGCCACACCGATAAACTCATCTTT.

The chain employs TRDV1 and TRDJ1; TRDD3 matches 9 bases. The V gene's germline CDR1 is TSWWSYY and CDR2 QGS. The CDR3 consists of 22 residues. Unmatched junction bases numbered 23, after V lost 3 bases and J lost 0 bases. The CDR3, as DNA: TGTGCTCTTGGGGATCCCTTCACTCCTCTTCTGGGGGATCCCCGCTACACCGATAAACTCATCTTT. It codes for CALGDPFTPLLGDPRYTDKLIF.

Worth noting for this clone: The sample has other DNA sequences that encode this CDR3 too. The chain combines TRDV2 with TRDJ3; TRDD3 matches at 7 bases. The CDR3 has 16 amino acids. Losses at the gene ends were 9 bases for V and 1 base for J; bases not matched to a gene: 8. CDR1 and CDR2 from the germline V gene are GEAIGNYY and EKD. DNA for the CDR3: TGTGCCACCGCTGGGGGCCCTTCCTGGGACACCCGACAGATGTTTTTC. It specifies CATAGGPSWDTRQMFF.

Note on this clone: Other DNA variants within this sample encode the same CDR3. The chain carries TRDV1 and TRDJ2; 8 nucleotides align to TRDD3. With V trimmed by 0 bases and J by 0 bases, 18 bases remained unmatched. Germline assignment: CDR1 TSWWSYY and CDR2 QGS. This CDR3 spans 22 amino acids. The chain's CDR3 is CALGELSPTVGDEGPLTAQLFF. The CDR3, as DNA: TGTGCTCTTGGGGAACTAAGCCCTACAGTGGGGGATGAGGGGCCTTTGACAGCACAACTCTTCTTT.

The genes are TRDV1 and TRDJ1; D could derive from TRDD2 or TRDD3 (6 bases each). CDR1 is TSWWSYY, CDR2 QGS, per germline. The CDR3 length is 17 residues. CDR3 nucleotide sequence: TGTGCCTTCCTCAATAACGGGGGGACTTCCGACACCGATAAACTCATCTTT. Translating it yields CAFLNNGGTSDTDKLIF.

V and J are TRDV1 and TRDJ1; perhaps TRDD3 as D (6 bases). The CDR3 totals 20 residues. The germline V gene has CDR1 TSWWSYY and CDR2 QGS. Trimming removed 1 base at V and 0 bases at J, with 24 bases between. The CDR3 DNA reads TGTGCTCTTGGGGAACCCATTGGGGGTACTGGGTGGACGTACACCGATAAACTCATCTTT. This codes for CALGEPIGGTGWTYTDKLIF.

This clone was counted a few times. This chain links TRDV1 with TRDJ1; perhaps TRDD2 as D (6 bases). Germline assignment: CDR1 TSWWSYY and CDR2 QGS. The ends were cut back, 1 base at V and 9 bases at J, with 27 bases in the middle. The CDR3 is 18 residues long. CDR3 amino acids: CALGERCPTLLPRSELIF. The CDR3 DNA sequence: TGTGCTCTTGGGGAACGTTGTCCTACCCTTTTACCCCGATCTGAACTCATCTTT.

Details on this clone: Other DNA sequences of this sample code for an identical CDR3. The rearrangement links TRDV1 to TRDJ1, with 10 bases lining up with TRDD3. V gave up 4 bases and J gave up 0 bases; unmatched junction bases: 20. CDR3 size: 21 residues. The germline V gene has CDR1 TSWWSYY and CDR2 QGS. The CDR3 here is CALGGPYRVRGIRPYTDKLIF. In DNA form, the CDR3 reads TGTGCTCTTGGGGGACCCTACCGGGTGCGGGGGATACGTCCGTACACCGATAAACTCATCTTT.

V and J are TRDV1 and TRDJ1, with TRDD2 identical over 9 bases. The CDR3 contains 25 residues. Germline V gene data show CDR1 as TSWWSYY and CDR2 as QGS. V lost 1 base and J lost 0; bases outside the gene matches: 30. Here the CDR3 DNA reads TGTGCTCTTGGGGAACCCAGGCCTTCCTACGAAGTGGGGAATCGGTGGAGCCCTTACACCGATAAACTCATCTTT. Protein: CALGEPRPSYEVGNRWSPYTDKLIF.